These 6 T cell receptor beta chains share one sample of origin, sequenced in a study of blood T cell repertoires in COVID-19. Libraries were prepared by immunoSEQ multiplex PCR; TCRdb keeps only in-frame clonotypes and omits some of them. There are 200,000 to 300,000 clones in the sample; roughly 86% occur only once, and 4% lies in the top ten. Sequencing was done on a sample of peripheral blood. The receptors come from a man aged 50-60 years with acute or convalescent COVID-19.

This clone qualifies as medium-sized (0.01 to 0.1%). The V and J genes are TRBV4-1 and TRBJ1-1; D gene ambiguous. The CDR3 has 15 residues. Per germline, CDR1 MGHRA and CDR2 YSYEKL. Trimming took off 0 bases at V and 4 bases at J, with 12 bases between the two ends. In DNA, the CDR3 is TGCGCCAGCAGCCAAGATCGATATGGAGGCACTGAAGCTTTCTTT. Its protein product is CASSQDRYGGTEAFF.

The rearrangement uses TRBV14 and TRBJ1-3; D gene uncertain. In germline, CDR1 is SGHDN, CDR2 FVKESK. Trimming shortened V by 5 bases and J by 1 base, and 9 bases separated the two germline ends. CDR3 length: 14 amino acids. The CDR3 sequence: CASSLRSSGNTIYF. CDR3 nucleotide sequence: TGTGCCAGCAGCTTACGGAGTTCTGGAAACACCATATATTTT.

The J gene is TRBJ2-5, the V gene TRBV4-2; 7 positions agree with TRBD2. Germline lookup yields CDR1 LGHNA and CDR2 YNFKEQ. V lost 0 bases to trimming and J lost 4 bases; unmatched junction nucleotides: 11. The CDR3 spans 17 residues. The DNA for the CDR3 is TGTGCCAGCAGCCAAGATGGAGGTGGCGGGAGCTCAGAGACCCAGTACTTC. Its protein is CASSQDGGGGSSETQYF.

This clone is a singleton in its sample. The gene calls are TRBV9 and TRBJ2-2, with D perhaps TRBD1 (5 bases). V lost 4 bases to trimming and J lost 2 bases, with 18 bases between them. CDR3 length: 17 amino acids. In germline, CDR1 is SGDLS, CDR2 YYNGEE. DNA of the CDR3: TGTGCCAGCAGCCCGTCGGAGTATAGGGGCAACACCGGGGAGCTGTTTTTT. It is translated as CASSPSEYRGNTGELFF.

The rearrangement joins TRBV3-1 (or the pseudogene TRBV3-2) to TRBJ1-1, with D unresolved. The CDR3 runs 12 residues. Germline V gene data show CDR1 as LGHDT and CDR2 as YNNKEL (reference sequence). V gave up 0 bases and J gave up 8 bases, with 7 bases separating them. The CDR3 region is CASSQDSREAFF. Here the CDR3 DNA reads TGTGCCAGCAGCCAAGACAGCAGGGAAGCTTTCTTT.

The chain joins TRBV11-1 to TRBJ2-1, with a weak D call TRBD2 (5 bases). This CDR3 contains 15 residues. Trimming cost V 4 bases and J 3 bases, with 13 bases left between them. Per the germline V gene, CDR1 is SGHAT and CDR2 is FQDESV (reference sequence). CDR3 in DNA: TGTGCCAGCAGCTCGGAGGTAAACTTCTACAATGAGCAGTTCTTC. This gives the protein CASSSEVNFYNEQFF.